Included here is one T cell receptor (beta chain) sequence, with context. No antigen is known for it. These data are taken from a study of OX40 agonist ivuxolimab in advanced cancers. Regarding the study as a whole: Also showing low normalized T-cell clonal expansion were some of the nonresponders. Among the lowest peripheral clonal expansion occurred in 0.1-3.0 mg/kg partial responders.

Here immunoSEQ multiplex PCR was the method, and the copy in TCRdb shows in-frame clones only, minus some. The sample lists 90,000 to 120,000 clones; approximately 89% were seen once. This specimen consisted of CD4+ or CD8+ T cells sorted from blood, obtained in a trial of the OX40 agonist ivuxolimab. The source of this sequence is an adult with an advanced solid tumor such as melanoma, head and neck, liver or kidney cancer.

The CDR3 DNA reads TGTGCCAGCAGTTTATTAGTGGGACAGGGGGTTTACTACGAGCAGTACTTC. It is translated as CASSLLVGQGVYYEQYF. V gene TRBV27 combines with J gene TRBJ2-7; 11 nucleotides align to TRBD1. The CDR3 is 17 residues long. Trimming took 1 base from V and 3 from J; bases not matched to a gene: 8. Germline CDR1 reads MNHEY; CDR2 reads SMNVEV (reference sequence).